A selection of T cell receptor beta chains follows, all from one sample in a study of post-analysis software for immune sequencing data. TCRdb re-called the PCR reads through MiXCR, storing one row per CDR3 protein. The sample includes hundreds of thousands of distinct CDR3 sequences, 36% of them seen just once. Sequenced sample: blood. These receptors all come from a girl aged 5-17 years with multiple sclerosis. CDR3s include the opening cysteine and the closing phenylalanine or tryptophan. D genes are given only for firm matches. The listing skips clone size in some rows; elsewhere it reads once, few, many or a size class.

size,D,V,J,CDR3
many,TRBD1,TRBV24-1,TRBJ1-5,CATRDRGMEYSNQPQHF
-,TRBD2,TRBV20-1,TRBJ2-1,CSARDLTSGRSVNEQFF
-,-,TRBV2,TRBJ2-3,CASSERGGGDTQYF
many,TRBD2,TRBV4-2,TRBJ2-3,CASSQDPPAGASTDTQYF
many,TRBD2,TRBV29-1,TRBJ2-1,CSARLARNEQFF
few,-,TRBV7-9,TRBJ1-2,CASSLVSGRQTRNYGYTF
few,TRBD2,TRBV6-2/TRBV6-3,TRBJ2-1,CTSSTQKRESRLGEQFF
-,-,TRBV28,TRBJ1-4,CASSSPVLNEKRFF
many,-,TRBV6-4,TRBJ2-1,CASSDSTEGEQFF
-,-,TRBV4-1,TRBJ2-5,CASSLTRRQETQYF
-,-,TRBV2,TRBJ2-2,CASSEEGELFF
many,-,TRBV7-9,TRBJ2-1,CASSQISKNEQFF
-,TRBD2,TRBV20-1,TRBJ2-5,CSARETSGRETQYF
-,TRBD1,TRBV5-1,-,CASSPSGTGAYEQYF
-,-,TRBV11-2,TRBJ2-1,CASSPWGGGGWFEQFF
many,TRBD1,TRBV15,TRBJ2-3,CATSGGTGGSTDTQYF
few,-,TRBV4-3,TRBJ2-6,CASSPIQGTGANVLTF
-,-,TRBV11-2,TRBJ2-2,CASSLDGNGSGELFF
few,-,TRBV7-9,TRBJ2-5,CASSPVNRWEQYF
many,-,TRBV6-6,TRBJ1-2,CASSLGPKNYGYTF
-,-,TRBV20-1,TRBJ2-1,CSAGLSTYNEQFF
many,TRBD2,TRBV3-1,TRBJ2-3,CASSRLGGNTDTQYF
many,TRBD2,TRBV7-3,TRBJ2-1,CASSFLAGGMDEQFF
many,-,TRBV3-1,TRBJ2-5,CASSQDSGTQYF
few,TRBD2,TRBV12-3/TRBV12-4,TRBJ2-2,CASSSYTSGDTGELFF
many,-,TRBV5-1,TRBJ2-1,CASSLRAAGKSNEQFF